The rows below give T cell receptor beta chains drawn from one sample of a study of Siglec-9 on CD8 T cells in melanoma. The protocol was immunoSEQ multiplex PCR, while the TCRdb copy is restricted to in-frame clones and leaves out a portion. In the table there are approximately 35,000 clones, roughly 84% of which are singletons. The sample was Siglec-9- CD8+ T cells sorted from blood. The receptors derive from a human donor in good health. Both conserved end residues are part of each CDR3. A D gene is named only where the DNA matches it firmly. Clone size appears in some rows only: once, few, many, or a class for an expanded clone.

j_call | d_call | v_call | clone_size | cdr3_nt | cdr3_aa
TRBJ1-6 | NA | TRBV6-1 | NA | TGTGCCAGCAGTAACAGGGTTTCACCCCTCCACTTT | CASSNRVSPLHF
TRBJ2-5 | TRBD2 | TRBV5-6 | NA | TGTGCCAGCAGCTTGGAAGCGGGGGGGCTCGGGACCCAGTACTTC | CASSLEAGGLGTQYF
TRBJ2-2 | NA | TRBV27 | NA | TGTGCCAGCAGTTTATCCGCTAGCGTGAACACCGGGGAGCTGTTTTTT | CASSLSASVNTGELFF
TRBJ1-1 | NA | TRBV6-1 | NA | TGTGCCAGCAGTTATTCCCCGGGGGGCACTGAAGCTTTCTTT | CASSYSPGGTEAFF
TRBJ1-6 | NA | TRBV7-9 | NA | TGTGCCAGCAGCTTATCTCAAGGGGGTGGCTCACCCCTCCACTTT | CASSLSQGGGSPLHF
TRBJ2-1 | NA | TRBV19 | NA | TGTGCCTGCCGCGCTGAGCCCAGCGCGTATCTCAATGAGCAGTTCTTC | CACRAEPSAYLNEQFF
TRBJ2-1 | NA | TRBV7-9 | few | TGTGCCAGCAGCTTAGCGGGCGGGATCTCCTACAATGAGCAGTTCTTC | CASSLAGGISYNEQFF
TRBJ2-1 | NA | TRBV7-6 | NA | TGTGCCAGCAGCTTACTGGATCACAATGAGCAGTTCTTC | CASSLLDHNEQFF
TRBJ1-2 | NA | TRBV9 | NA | TGTGCCAGCAGCGGGGACAATAACTATGGCTACACCTTC | CASSGDNNYGYTF
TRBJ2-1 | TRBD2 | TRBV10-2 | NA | TGCGCCAGCCAAATCACCGGGACTAGCGGGAGGGGTGGGTTCTTC | CASQITGTSGRGGFF
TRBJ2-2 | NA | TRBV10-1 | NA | TGCGCCAGCAGTGAGGGGGCCAACACCGGGGAGCTGTTTTTT | CASSEGANTGELFF
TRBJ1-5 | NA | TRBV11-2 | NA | TGTGCCAGCAGCTTATCCGGGACTCTCAATCAGCCCCAGCATTTT | CASSLSGTLNQPQHF
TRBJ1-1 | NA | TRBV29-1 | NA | TGCAGCGTTGAAGATTACCCAGAGGACACTGAAGCTTTCTTT | CSVEDYPEDTEAFF
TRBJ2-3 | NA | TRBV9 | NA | TGTGCCAGCAGTCCTACCTCCGGACAGCAAGATACGCAGTATTTT | CASSPTSGQQDTQYF
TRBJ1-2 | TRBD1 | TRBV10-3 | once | TGTGCCATCAGTGCGGGACAGGGGTCCCCCTATGGCTACACCTTC | CAISAGQGSPYGYTF
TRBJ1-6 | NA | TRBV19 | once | TGTGCCAGTAGTTTGGGAAATAATTCACCCCTCCACTTT | CASSLGNNSPLHF
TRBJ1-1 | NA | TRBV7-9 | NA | TGTGCCAGCAGCTCGTACAGGACGAACACTGAAGCTTTCTTT | CASSSYRTNTEAFF
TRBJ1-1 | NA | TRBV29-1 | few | TGCAGCGTTGATGTGAACACTGAAGCTTTCTTT | CSVDVNTEAFF
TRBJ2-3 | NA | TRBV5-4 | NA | TGTGCCAGCAGCTTGGGGCAGGGTCTCGCAGATACGCAGTATTTT | CASSLGQGLADTQYF
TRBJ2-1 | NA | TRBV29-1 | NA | TGCAGCGTTGCCCCCGGGAAGGGTAAGAACAATGAGCAGTTCTTC | CSVAPGKGKNNEQFF
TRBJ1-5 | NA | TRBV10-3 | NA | TGTGCCATCAGTGAGTCTCTGACCCACAATCAGCCCCAGCATTTT | CAISESLTHNQPQHF
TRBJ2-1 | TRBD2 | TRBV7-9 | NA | TGTGCCAGCAGCTTACGGCGGGAGGGGACCTACAATGAGCAGTTCTTC | CASSLRREGTYNEQFF
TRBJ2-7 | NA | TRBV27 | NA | TGTGCCAGCAGTTTGACAGGACCAGGGTACGAGCAGTACTTC | CASSLTGPGYEQYF
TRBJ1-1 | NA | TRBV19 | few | TGTGCCAGTAGTATCACTTTGCACACTGAAGCTTTCTTT | CASSITLHTEAFF
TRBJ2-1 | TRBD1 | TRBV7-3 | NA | TGTGCCAGCAGCGCCCTCCGGAACCGGGACAGGATCAATGAGCAGTTCTTC | CASSALRNRDRINEQFF
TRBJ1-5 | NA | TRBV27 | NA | TGTGCCAGCAGTTTCTCAGGGAGGAATCAGCCCCAGCATTTT | CASSFSGRNQPQHF
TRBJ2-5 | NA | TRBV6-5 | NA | TGTGCCAGCAGTTATACGGACAGCCAAGAGACCCAGTACTTC | CASSYTDSQETQYF
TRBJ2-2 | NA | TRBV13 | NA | TGTGCCAGCAGCCGGTGGGGGGCGCGAACCGGGGAGCTGTTTTTT | CASSRWGARTGELFF
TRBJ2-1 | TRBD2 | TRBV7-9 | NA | TGTGCCAGCAGCCCGCCTGGATCTAGCGGCAATGAGCAGTTCTTC | CASSPPGSSGNEQFF
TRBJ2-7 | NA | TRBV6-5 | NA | TGTGCCAGCACCTCGACCTCTTTCGAGCAGTACTTC | CASTSTSFEQYF
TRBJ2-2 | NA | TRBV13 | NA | TGTGCCAGCAGCCAAGACAACACCGGGGAGCTGTTTTTT | CASSQDNTGELFF
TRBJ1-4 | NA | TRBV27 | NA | TGTGCCAGCAGCCCAAGTAATGTTGAAAAACTGTTTTTT | CASSPSNVEKLFF
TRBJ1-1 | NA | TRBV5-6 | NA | TGTGCCAGCAGCTTGGGGACAGCAATGAACACTGAAGCTTTCTTT | CASSLGTAMNTEAFF
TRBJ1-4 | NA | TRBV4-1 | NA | TGCGCCAGCAGCCCCCGGGTTGGTGAAAAACTGTTTTTT | CASSPRVGEKLFF
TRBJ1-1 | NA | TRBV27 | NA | TGTGCCAGCAGCCTAACAGGTTTTGCTGAAGCTTTCTTT | CASSLTGFAEAFF
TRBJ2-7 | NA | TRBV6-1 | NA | TGTGCCAGCAGTGAAAGCGAAGTCTACGAGCAGTACTTC | CASSESEVYEQYF
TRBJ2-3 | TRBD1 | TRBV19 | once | TGTGCCAGTAGTGAGATTACAGGGGTCTCACAAGATACGCAGTATTTT | CASSEITGVSQDTQYF
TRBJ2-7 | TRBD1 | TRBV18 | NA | TGTGCCAGCTCAGTCACGGGACAGGGGGCCCTAGTCTCCTACGAGCAGTACTTC | CASSVTGQGALVSYEQYF
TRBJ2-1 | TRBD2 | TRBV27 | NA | TGTGCCAGCAGTTCCCCCGGGGGGAATGAGCAGTTCTTC | CASSSPGGNEQFF
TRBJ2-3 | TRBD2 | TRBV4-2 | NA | TGTGCCAGCAGCCCAGGATTAGCGGGGGGGCACACAGATACGCAGTATTTT | CASSPGLAGGHTDTQYF
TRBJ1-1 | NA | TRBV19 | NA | TGTGCCAGTAGTATAAACCCGCAGATCACTGAAGCTTTCTTT | CASSINPQITEAFF
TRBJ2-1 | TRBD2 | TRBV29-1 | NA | TGCAGCGTGCTGGGGACTAGCGGGAGTAATGAGCAGTTCTTC | CSVLGTSGSNEQFF
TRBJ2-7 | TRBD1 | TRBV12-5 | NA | TGTGCTAGTGGTTTGGTCCCGACAGGGACCTACGAGCAGTACTTC | CASGLVPTGTYEQYF
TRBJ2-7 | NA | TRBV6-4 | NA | TGTGCCAGCAGTGATCACAGCTCCTACGAGCAGTACTTC | CASSDHSSYEQYF
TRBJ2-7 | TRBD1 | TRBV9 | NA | TGTGCCAGCAGCCCCGGAGTAGCCCCGACAGGGGGTAAGTACGAGCAGTACTTC | CASSPGVAPTGGKYEQYF
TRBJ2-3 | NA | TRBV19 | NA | TGTGCCAGTAGTATATCCCAGGATAGCACAGATACGCAGTATTTT | CASSISQDSTDTQYF
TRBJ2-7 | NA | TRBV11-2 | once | TGTGCCAGCAGCCTCCAGGCAGGGGCCCAATACGAGCAGTACTTC | CASSLQAGAQYEQYF
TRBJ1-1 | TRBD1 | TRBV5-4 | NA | TGTGCCAGCAGCTCGGAATACGCGACAGGGGGCAACACTGAAGCTTTCTTT | CASSSEYATGGNTEAFF
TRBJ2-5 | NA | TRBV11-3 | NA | TGTGCCAGCAACTCTCGGACGGGGGCTCCTGGCGTAATCGAGACCCAGTACTTC | CASNSRTGAPGVIETQYF
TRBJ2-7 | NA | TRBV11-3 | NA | TGTGCCAGCAGCTCCTACAGTGGTCCCGAGCAGTACTTC | CASSSYSGPEQYF
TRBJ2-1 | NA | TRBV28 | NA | TGTGCCAGCAGTCCCCCCCCGGAGACGAGCTCCTACAATGAGCAGTTCTTC | CASSPPPETSSYNEQFF
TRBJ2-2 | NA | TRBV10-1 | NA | TGCGCCAGCAGTGAGTTCCCTGGCACCGGGGAGCTGTTTTTT | CASSEFPGTGELFF
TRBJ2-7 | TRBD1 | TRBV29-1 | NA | TGCAGCGTTGAAGAGACAGGGAACAGTGGGGGCGAGCAGTACTTC | CSVEETGNSGGEQYF
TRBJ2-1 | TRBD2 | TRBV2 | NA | TGTGCCAGCAGTGACTGGCGGGAGGATGATGAGCAGTTCTTC | CASSDWREDDEQFF
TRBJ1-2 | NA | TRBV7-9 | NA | TGTGCCAGCAGCTTAGGGGACATGGCTAACTATGGCTACACCTTC | CASSLGDMANYGYTF
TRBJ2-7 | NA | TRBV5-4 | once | TGTGCCAGCAGCTTGGATGACGGGTCCTACGAGCAGTACTTC | CASSLDDGSYEQYF
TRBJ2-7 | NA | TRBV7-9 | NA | TGTGCCAGCAGGTCACCCGAGAGGGCCTACGAGCAGTACTTC | CASRSPERAYEQYF
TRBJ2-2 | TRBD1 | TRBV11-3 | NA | TGTGCCAGCAGCCCGAGACAGGGGACGAACACCGGGGAGCTGTTTTTT | CASSPRQGTNTGELFF
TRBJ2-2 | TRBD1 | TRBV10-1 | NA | TGCGCCAGCAGTGCGACAGGGGACACCGGGGAGCTGTTTTTT | CASSATGDTGELFF